These T cell receptor beta chains were read from a single sample in a study of T-cell memory formation after mild COVID-19. MiXCR, run by TCRdb on the 5' RACE reads, gives a single entry per CDR3 protein. The repertoire holds approximately 300,000 distinct CDR3 sequences, with approximately 19% as singletons. Sequenced material: PBMCs or a T cell subset sorted from them (not recorded which). The receptors derive from a man younger than 35 who had mild COVID-19 (a few samples of this study predate the infection). Cell type and time point are not known. CDR3s include the opening cysteine and the closing phenylalanine or tryptophan. The order of the fields is D gene, clone size, V gene, J gene, CDR3 protein, CDR3 DNA. A D gene is named only where the DNA matches it firmly. Rows may omit the clone size; those that give it use once, few, many or a size class.

NA	NA	TRBV6-5	TRBJ1-2	CASTSPGEYYGYTF	TGTGCCAGCACCTCTCCTGGTGAATACTATGGCTACACCTTC
NA	few	TRBV3-1	TRBJ2-1	CASSQVGVRDSDNEQFF	TGTGCCAGCAGCCAAGTGGGAGTCCGGGACTCCGACAATGAGCAGTTCTTC
NA	NA	TRBV7-6	TRBJ1-1	CASSYHPQDTEAFF	TGTGCCAGCAGCTACCACCCTCAGGACACTGAAGCTTTCTTT
TRBD1	few	TRBV6-2/TRBV6-3	TRBJ1-1	CASSFGTGAEAFF	TGTGCCAGCAGCTTCGGGACAGGGGCTGAAGCTTTCTTT
TRBD2	NA	TRBV5-1	TRBJ2-5	CASSPRPGLVGPQYF	TGCGCCAGCAGCCCTCGTCCGGGACTAGTGGGTCCCCAGTACTTC
TRBD1	NA	TRBV28	TRBJ1-1	CASSTGTGGGLNTEAFF	TGTGCCAGCAGTACCGGGACAGGGGGCGGACTGAACACTGAAGCTTTCTTT
NA	few	TRBV28	TRBJ1-1	CASSFAAGVEAFF	TGTGCCAGCAGCTTTGCCGCAGGGGTTGAAGCTTTCTTT
TRBD1	many	TRBV11-3	TRBJ1-5	CASSLGTAINQPQHF	TGTGCCAGCAGTCTCGGGACAGCCATTAATCAGCCCCAGCATTTT
NA	many	TRBV7-9	TRBJ2-3	CASSFADTQYF	TGTGCCAGCAGCTTCGCGGATACGCAGTATTTT
NA	few	TRBV29-1	TRBJ2-5	CSVRAQETQYF	TGCAGCGTGAGGGCCCAAGAGACCCAGTACTTC
NA	few	TRBV4-2	TRBJ2-1	CASSLWTISYNEQFF	TGTGCCAGCAGCCTTTGGACTATCTCCTACAATGAGCAGTTCTTC